The clone carrying this T cell receptor (beta chain) came up a few times. V lost 3 bases, J lost 1 base, and 7 bases lay in between. The CDR3 loop spans 13 amino acids. The germline CDR1 and CDR2 sequences are SGHRS and YFSETQ. The data were obtained in a study of T cells in Graves' hyperthyroidism and ophthalmopathy. Template material for amplifying TCR beta CDR3 regions consisted of RNA transcripts. HTBI primers drove first-round RT-PCR of the TCR CDR3. TCRdb reanalysed the multiplex PCR reads using MiXCR and keeps one entry per CDR3 protein. The sample yields 250,000 to 350,000 distinct CDR3 sequences, 17% seen once.

Sequencing was done on a sample of blood. The clonotype was recovered from a woman aged 60-70 years with Graves' ophthalmopathy. The chain carries TRBV5-1 and TRBJ1-1; D remains unclear. The CDR3 bases are TGCGCCAGCAGCTGCGAAAGGAACACTGAAGCTTTCTTT. It is translated as CASSCERNTEAFF.